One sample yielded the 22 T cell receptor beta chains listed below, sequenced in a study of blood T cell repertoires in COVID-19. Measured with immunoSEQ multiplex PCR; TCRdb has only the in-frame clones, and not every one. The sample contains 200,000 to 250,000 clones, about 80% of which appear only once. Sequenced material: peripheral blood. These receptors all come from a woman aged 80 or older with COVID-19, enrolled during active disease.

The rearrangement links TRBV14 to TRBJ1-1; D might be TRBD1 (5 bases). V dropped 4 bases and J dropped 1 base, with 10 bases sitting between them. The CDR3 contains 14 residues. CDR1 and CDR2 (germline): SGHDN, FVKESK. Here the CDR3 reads CASSLTQGNTEAFF. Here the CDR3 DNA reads TGTGCCAGCAGCCTAACGCAGGGGAACACTGAAGCTTTCTTT.

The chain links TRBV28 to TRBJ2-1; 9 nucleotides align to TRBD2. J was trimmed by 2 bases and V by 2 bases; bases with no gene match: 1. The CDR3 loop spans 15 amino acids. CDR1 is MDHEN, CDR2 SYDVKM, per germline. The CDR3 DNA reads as TGTGCCAGCAGTTTAGGCGGGAGGGCCTACAATGAGCAGTTCTTC. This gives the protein CASSLGGRAYNEQFF.

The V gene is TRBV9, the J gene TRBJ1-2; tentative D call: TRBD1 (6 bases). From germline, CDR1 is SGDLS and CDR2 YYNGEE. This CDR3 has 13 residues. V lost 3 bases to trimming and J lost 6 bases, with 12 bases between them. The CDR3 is CASSGTAGDGYTF. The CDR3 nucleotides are TGTGCCAGCAGCGGAACCGCAGGGGATGGCTACACCTTC.

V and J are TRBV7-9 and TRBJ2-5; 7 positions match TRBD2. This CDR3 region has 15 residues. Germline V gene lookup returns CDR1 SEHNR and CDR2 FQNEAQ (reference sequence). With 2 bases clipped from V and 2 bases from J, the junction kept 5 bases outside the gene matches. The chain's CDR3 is CASSLTSGLQETQYF. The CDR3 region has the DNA TGTGCCAGCAGCTTAACCTCGGGACTACAAGAGACCCAGTACTTC.

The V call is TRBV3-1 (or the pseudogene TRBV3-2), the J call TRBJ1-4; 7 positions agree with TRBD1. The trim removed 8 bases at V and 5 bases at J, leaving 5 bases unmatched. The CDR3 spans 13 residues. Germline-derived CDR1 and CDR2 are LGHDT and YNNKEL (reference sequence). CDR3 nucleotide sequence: TGTGCCAGCGGAGGGACAGAAAATGAAAAACTGTTTTTT. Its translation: CASGGTENEKLFF.

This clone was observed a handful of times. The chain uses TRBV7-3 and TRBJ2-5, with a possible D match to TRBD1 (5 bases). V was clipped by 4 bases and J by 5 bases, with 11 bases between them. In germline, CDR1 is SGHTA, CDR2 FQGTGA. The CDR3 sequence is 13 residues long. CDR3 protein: CASSSTGPETQYF. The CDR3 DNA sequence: TGTGCCAGCAGCTCCACAGGCCCCGAGACCCAGTACTTC. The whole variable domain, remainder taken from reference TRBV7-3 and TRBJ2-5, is GAGVSQTPSNKVTEKGKYVELRCDPISGHTALYWYRQSLGQGPEFLIYFQGTGAADDSGLPNDRFFAVRPEGSVSTLKIQRTERGDSAVYLCASSSTGPETQYFGPGTRLLVL.

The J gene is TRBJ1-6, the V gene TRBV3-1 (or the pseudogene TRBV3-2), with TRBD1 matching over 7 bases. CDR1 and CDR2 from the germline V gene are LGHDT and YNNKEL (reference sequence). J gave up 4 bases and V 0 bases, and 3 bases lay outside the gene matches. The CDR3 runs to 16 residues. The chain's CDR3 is CASSQDGQAYNSPLHF. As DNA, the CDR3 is TGTGCCAGCAGCCAAGATGGACAGGCTTATAATTCACCCCTCCACTTT.

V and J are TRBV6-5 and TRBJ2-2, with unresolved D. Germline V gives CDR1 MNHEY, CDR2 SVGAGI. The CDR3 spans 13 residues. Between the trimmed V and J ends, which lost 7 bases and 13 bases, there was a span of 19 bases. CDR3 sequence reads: CASKPYRLNALFF. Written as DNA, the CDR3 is TGTGCCAGCAAGCCGTATCGCTTGAATGCGCTGTTTTTT.

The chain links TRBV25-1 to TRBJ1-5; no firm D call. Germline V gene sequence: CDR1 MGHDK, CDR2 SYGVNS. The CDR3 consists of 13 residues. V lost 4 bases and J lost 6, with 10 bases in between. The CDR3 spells CASSGGFAQPQHF. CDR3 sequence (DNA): TGTGCCAGCAGTGGAGGGTTTGCTCAGCCCCAGCATTTT.

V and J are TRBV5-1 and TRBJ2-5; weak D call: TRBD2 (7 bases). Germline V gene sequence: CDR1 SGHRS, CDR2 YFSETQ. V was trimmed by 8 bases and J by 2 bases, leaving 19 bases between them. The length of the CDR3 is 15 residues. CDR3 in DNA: TGCGCCAGTACCCCGGGGGGAGGGGGACAAGAGACCCAGTACTTC. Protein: CASTPGGGGQETQYF. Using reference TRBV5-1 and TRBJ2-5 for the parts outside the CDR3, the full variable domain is KAGVTQTPRYLIKTRGQQVTLSCSPISGHRSVSWYQQTPGQGLQFLFEYFSETQRNKGNFPGRFSGRQFSNSRSEMNVSTLELGDSALYLCASTPGGGGQETQYFGPGTRLLVL.

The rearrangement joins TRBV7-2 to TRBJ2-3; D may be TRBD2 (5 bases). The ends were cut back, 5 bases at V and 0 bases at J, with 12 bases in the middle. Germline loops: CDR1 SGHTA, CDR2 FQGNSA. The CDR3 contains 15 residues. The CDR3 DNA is TGTGCCAGCAGCCCGGGAAAAATTAGCACAGATACGCAGTATTTT. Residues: CASSPGKISTDTQYF. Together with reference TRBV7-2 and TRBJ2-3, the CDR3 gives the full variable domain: GAGVSQSPSNKVTEKGKDVELRCDPISGHTALYWYRQSLGQGLEFLIYFQGNSAPDKSGLPSDRFSAERTGGSVSTLTIQRTQQEDSAVYLCASSPGKISTDTQYFGPGTRLTVL.

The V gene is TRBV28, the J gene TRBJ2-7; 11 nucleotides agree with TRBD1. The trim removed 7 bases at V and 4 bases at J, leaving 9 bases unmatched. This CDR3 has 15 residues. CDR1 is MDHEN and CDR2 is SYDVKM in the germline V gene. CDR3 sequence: CASNVRTGGSYEQYF. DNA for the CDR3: TGTGCCAGCAACGTGAGGACAGGGGGCAGTTACGAGCAGTACTTC.

The CDR3 spells CATSEPTSGSFETQYF. In DNA form, the CDR3 reads TGTGCCACCAGTGAGCCGACTAGCGGGAGTTTCGAGACCCAGTACTTC. The genes are TRBV24-1 and TRBJ2-5, with 12 bases matching TRBD2. Looked up from germline, CDR1 is KGHDR and CDR2 is SFDVKD. The CDR3 length is 16 residues. Trimming at V came to 4 bases and at J to 5 bases, leaving 7 bases not matched to a gene.

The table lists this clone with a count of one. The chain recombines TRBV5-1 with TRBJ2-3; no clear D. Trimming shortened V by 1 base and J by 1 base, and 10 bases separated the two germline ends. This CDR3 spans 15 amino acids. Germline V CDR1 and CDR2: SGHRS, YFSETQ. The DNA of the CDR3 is TGCGCCAGCAGCTTGAGCCTAGTAGGCACAGATACGCAGTATTTT. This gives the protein CASSLSLVGTDTQYF.

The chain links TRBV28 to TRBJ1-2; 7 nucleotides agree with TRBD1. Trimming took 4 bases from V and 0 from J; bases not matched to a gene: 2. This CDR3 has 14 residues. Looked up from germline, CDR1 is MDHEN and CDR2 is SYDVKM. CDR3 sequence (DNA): TGTGCCAGCAGTTCAAGGGGGCCTAACTATGGCTACACCTTC. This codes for CASSSRGPNYGYTF.

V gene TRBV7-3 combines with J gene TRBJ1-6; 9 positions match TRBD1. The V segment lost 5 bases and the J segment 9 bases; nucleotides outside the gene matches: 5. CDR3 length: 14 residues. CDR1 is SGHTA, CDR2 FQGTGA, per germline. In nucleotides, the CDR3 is TGTGCCAGCAGCCTACAGGGGGCGGTTTCACCCCTCCACTTT. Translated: CASSLQGAVSPLHF.

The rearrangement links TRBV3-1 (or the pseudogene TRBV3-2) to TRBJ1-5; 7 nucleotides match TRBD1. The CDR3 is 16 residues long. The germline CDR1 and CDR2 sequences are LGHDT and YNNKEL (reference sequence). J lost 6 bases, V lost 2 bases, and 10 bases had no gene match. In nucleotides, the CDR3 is TGTGCCAGCAGCCAAACAGTAGGGGCAGGGGGTCAGCCCCAGCATTTT. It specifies CASSQTVGAGGQPQHF.

The CDR3 spells CASSLHRGTEAFF. The CDR3 coding sequence is TGTGCCAGCAGCTTACACAGGGGGACTGAAGCTTTCTTT. The rearrangement uses TRBV11-1 and TRBJ1-1; 8 bases are shared with TRBD1. Germline-derived CDR1 and CDR2 are SGHAT and FQDESV (reference sequence). There are 13 residues in the CDR3. The J segment lost 5 bases and the V segment lost 2 bases, leaving 1 base of the junction unmatched.

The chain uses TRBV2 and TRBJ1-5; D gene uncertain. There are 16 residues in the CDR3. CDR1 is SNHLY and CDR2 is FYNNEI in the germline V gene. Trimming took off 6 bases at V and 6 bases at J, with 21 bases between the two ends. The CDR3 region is CASSDLFGEGGQPQHF. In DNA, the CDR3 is TGTGCCAGCAGCGACCTCTTTGGGGAGGGAGGTCAGCCCCAGCATTTT.

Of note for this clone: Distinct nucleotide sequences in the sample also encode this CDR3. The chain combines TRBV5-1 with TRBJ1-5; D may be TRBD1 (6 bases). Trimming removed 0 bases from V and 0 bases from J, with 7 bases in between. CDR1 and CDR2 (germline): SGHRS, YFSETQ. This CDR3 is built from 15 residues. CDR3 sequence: CASSLAGDSNQPQHF. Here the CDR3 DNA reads TGCGCCAGCAGCTTGGCAGGGGATAGCAATCAGCCCCAGCATTTT.

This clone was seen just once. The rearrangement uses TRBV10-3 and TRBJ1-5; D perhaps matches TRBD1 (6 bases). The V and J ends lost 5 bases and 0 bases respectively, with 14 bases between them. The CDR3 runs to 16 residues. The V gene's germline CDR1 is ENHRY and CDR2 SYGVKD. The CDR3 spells CAISSQGLDSNQPQHF. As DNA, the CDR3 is TGTGCCATCAGTTCTCAGGGGTTGGATAGCAATCAGCCCCAGCATTTT.

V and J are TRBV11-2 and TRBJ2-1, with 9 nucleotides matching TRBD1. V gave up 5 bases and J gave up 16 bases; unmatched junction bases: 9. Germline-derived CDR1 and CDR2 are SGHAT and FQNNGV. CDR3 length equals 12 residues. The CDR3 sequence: CASSPKTGGYFF. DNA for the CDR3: TGTGCCAGCAGCCCAAAGACAGGGGGGTATTTCTTC. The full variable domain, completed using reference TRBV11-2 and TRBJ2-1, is EAGVAQSPRYKIIEKRQSVAFWCNPISGHATLYWYQQILGQGPKLLIQFQNNGVVDDSQLPKDRFSAERLKGVDSTLKIQPAKLEDSAVYLCASSPKTGGYFFGPGTRLTVL.